Below, 13 T cell receptor beta chains from the same sample are listed, as sequenced in a study of blood T cell repertoires in COVID-19. Sequencing used immunoSEQ multiplex PCR; TCRdb keeps in-frame clones, though not all of them. This repertoire shows some 100,000 clones, 84% found once; its top ten account for 6.5% to 8%. The sequencing input was peripheral blood. The receptors derive from a woman in her fifties or sixties with acute or convalescent COVID-19.

The chain carries TRBV5-1 and TRBJ2-1, with D perhaps matching TRBD2 (5 bases). V lost 3 bases to trimming and J lost 5 bases, with 12 bases between them. From germline, CDR1 is SGHRS and CDR2 YFSETQ. This CDR3 spans 14 amino acids. Written as DNA, the CDR3 is TGCGCCAGCAGCTCGGGGAATCTTGACAATGAGCAGTTCTTC. Translated: CASSSGNLDNEQFF.

This chain connects TRBV11-1 to TRBJ2-5; D is unresolved. The V gene lost 1 base and the J gene lost 4 bases, with 7 bases spanning the gap. There are 13 residues in the CDR3. From germline, CDR1 is SGHAT and CDR2 FQDESV (reference sequence). As DNA, the CDR3 is TGTGCCAGCAGCTTAGGACAAGTAGAGACCCAGTACTTC. Protein product: CASSLGQVETQYF. Looking up the rest from reference TRBV11-1 and TRBJ2-5 gives the full variable domain: EAEVAQSPRYKITEKSQAVAFWCDPISGHATLYWYRQILGQGPELLVQFQDESVVDDSQLPKDRFSAERLKGVDSTLKIQPAELGDSAMYLCASSLGQVETQYFGPGTRLLVL.

This chain joins TRBV2 and TRBJ1-5; unclear D gene. Trimming shortened V by 3 bases and J by 9 bases, and 15 bases separated the two germline ends. CDR1 is SNHLY, CDR2 FYNNEI, per germline. The length of the CDR3 is 14 residues. DNA for the CDR3: TGTGCCAGCAGTGATGCTCAATTTGGGCGGCCCCAGCATTTT. Amino acid sequence: CASSDAQFGRPQHF.

The J gene is TRBJ2-5, the V gene TRBV12-3 or TRBV12-4; possible D gene TRBD1, 5 bases. Trimming removed 7 bases at V and 3 bases at J, with 9 bases between. There are 12 residues in the CDR3. As DNA, the CDR3 is TGTGCCAGCACCAGACAGAAAGAGACCCAGTACTTC. Protein product: CASTRQKETQYF.

This clone came up a few times. This chain connects TRBV12-3 or TRBV12-4 to TRBJ1-1; 8 bases agree with TRBD1. Trimming removed 11 bases from V and 3 bases from J; junction bases left unmatched: 8. The CDR3 loop spans 13 amino acids. The DNA for the CDR3 is TGTGCCGGGTCGACAGGGGTGGACACTGAAGCTTTCTTT. This encodes CAGSTGVDTEAFF.

This clone showed up just a few times. J is TRBJ1-1 and V is TRBV2; D unclear. Germline loops: CDR1 SNHLY, CDR2 FYNNEI. The CDR3 is 12 residues long. Trimming shortened V by 3 bases and J by 11 bases, and 13 bases separated the two germline ends. Written as DNA, the CDR3 is TGTGCCAGCAGTGATGAGAGTTATGGTGCTTTCTTT. Encoded protein: CASSDESYGAFF.

The rearrangement joins TRBV2 to TRBJ1-4; D perhaps matches TRBD1 (6 bases). The ends were cut back, 6 bases at V and 7 bases at J, with 15 bases in the middle. Germline CDR1 is SNHLY and CDR2 is FYNNEI. This CDR3 has 14 amino acids. CDR3 bases: TGTGCCAGCAGCAGCGACAGGTCGGGTGAAAAACTGTTTTTT. It yields the protein CASSSDRSGEKLFF.

This clone occurred a few times. V is TRBV3-1 (or the pseudogene TRBV3-2) and J is TRBJ1-5; D unresolved. This CDR3 has 15 residues. CDR1 and CDR2 (germline): LGHDT, YNNKEL (reference sequence). The ends were cut back, 1 base at V and 4 bases at J, with 11 bases in the middle. CDR3 bases: TGTGCCAGCAGCCAAGGTGGACGGAGGAATCAGCCCCAGCATTTT. Translating it yields CASSQGGRRNQPQHF.

The chain is built from TRBV9 and TRBJ2-6; D gene uncertain. CDR1 SGDLS and CDR2 YYNGEE come from the germline V gene. This CDR3 has 17 residues. V was cut by 4 bases and J by 0 bases, with 14 bases left in between. CDR3 protein: CASSPDFGGSGANVLTF. The CDR3 DNA sequence: TGTGCCAGCAGCCCCGACTTCGGCGGCTCTGGGGCCAACGTCCTGACTTTC.

This sequence joins TRBV25-1 and TRBJ2-7; possibly TRBD2 for D (5 bases). V was clipped by 1 base and J by 6 bases, with 13 bases between them. The CDR3 totals 14 residues. Per germline, CDR1 MGHDK and CDR2 SYGVNS. The CDR3 bases are TGTGCCAGCAGTGAATCGGGGTATACAGCCGAGCAGTACTTC. The encoded protein is CASSESGYTAEQYF.

This clone was picked up one time. The V gene is TRBV3-1 (or the pseudogene TRBV3-2), the J gene TRBJ2-7; D may be TRBD2 (5 bases). Trimming cost V 7 bases and J 0 bases, with 7 bases left between them. CDR1 and CDR2 from the germline V gene are LGHDT and YNNKEL (reference sequence). CDR3 length: 12 residues. The CDR3 sequence is CASTGNSYEQYF. The CDR3 nucleotides read TGTGCCAGCACGGGGAACTCCTACGAGCAGTACTTC.

The chain recombines TRBV5-1 with TRBJ2-2; D is possibly TRBD1 (6 bases). Trimming left V 6 bases short and J 1 base short, with 13 bases between. The germline V gene has CDR1 SGHRS and CDR2 YFSETQ. The CDR3 contains 15 residues. As DNA, the CDR3 is TGCGCCAGCATAGAGGGACAAATGAACACCGGGGAGCTGTTTTTT. Translating gives CASIEGQMNTGELFF.

This clone appeared a few times. The chain couples TRBV19 to TRBJ1-4; the D gene is possibly TRBD1 (5 bases). V lost 3 bases, J lost 7 bases, and 15 bases lay in between. The CDR3 runs to 15 residues. Per the germline V gene, CDR1 is LNHDA and CDR2 is SQIVND (reference sequence). The CDR3 loop reads CASSILGRAAEKLFF. The DNA for the CDR3 is TGTGCCAGTAGTATCCTGGGCAGGGCAGCTGAAAAACTGTTTTTT. The whole variable domain, remainder taken from reference TRBV19 and TRBJ1-4, is DGGITQSPKYLFRKEGQNVTLSCEQNLNHDAMYWYRQDPGQGLRLIYYSQIVNDFQKGDIAEGYSVSREKKESFPLTVTSAQKNPTAFYLCASSILGRAAEKLFFGSGTQLSVL.